The source of this T cell receptor beta chain is a study of Tregs in tolerant kidney transplant recipients (dated by TCRdb to between 2018 and 2021). About the full investigation: The study applied TCRbeta sequencing to find donor-specific regulatory T cells before combined kidney and bone marrow transplantation and then followed those same cells after transplant.

Looking up the germline V gene yields CDR1 SGHTA and CDR2 FQGTGA. The V end loses 1 base and the J end loses 6 bases, and a stretch of 12 bases separates them. The CDR3 measures 15 amino acids from cysteine to phenylalanine. Only the CDR3 DNA stays, 45 bases, in frame from base 1. Related donors were used in the transplants with nonmyeloablative bone marrow transplantation, and mixed chimerism was transient in the human trials. Thawed PBMCs were FACS-sorted into unstimulated Tregs (CD4+CD25+CD127-), CD4+ non-Tregs (CD4+CD25-), CD4 cells and CD8 cells. The patients were a few recipients of combined kidney and bone marrow transplants from the ITN036ST trial, and samples were available only from these trial subjects. Healthy control blood was processed to PBMCs with a Ficoll density gradient and then cryopreserved, whereas patient PBMCs were collected both before and after transplant. Beyond this particular receptor, the publication reports: PCR primers changed over time for some patients, so nucleotide-level comparison across those patients' samples was not possible. The study was constrained by small patient numbers, and validation of the findings is required in larger populations and under other immunosuppression protocols. Biological reproducibility was not examined directly, but technical replication error appeared to be minimal. Expanding Tregs with activated donor B cells appeared to identify the most biologically relevant and donor-specific TCRbeta repertoire. Donor-specific Treg expansion was found to exceed global Treg expansion in tolerant patients, suggesting antigen-driven rather than nonspecific expansion.

With regard to this clone: Its antigen is not yet known. No much larger clone is present one base from it, and per-base qualities are unavailable.

Genomic DNA was extracted from sorted cells with the QIAGEN DNeasy Blood and Tissue Kit for TCRbeta CDR3 sequencing. High-throughput TCRbeta CDR3 sequencing, which included PCR amplification with bias correction and internal controls, was done commercially through immunoSEQ. Under the source paper's analysis protocol: A unique productive TCRbeta sequence was defined by the CDR3 nucleotide sequence when primers matched, and otherwise by the CDR3 amino acid sequence together with the Vbeta and Jbeta genes. As a correction for sorting error, sequences shared between sorted populations at a frequency ratio of 2:1 or less were discarded, and the remaining shared sequences were assigned to the higher population. A sequence counted as donor-reactive if, in CFSE-low cells, the sequence had a frequency of at least 0.01% and was expanded at least 5-fold compared with unstimulated cells. Jensen-Shannon divergence calculated on the top 100 TCRbeta sequences ranked by frequency was used to measure repertoire divergence. For any sample with multiple sequencing runs, sorting error was corrected in each run separately before the runs were pooled. TCRdb stores this immuneACCESS table with in-frame sequences only. Part of the clones is absent; in the studies checked, under half of the shortfall reflects unresolved V genes, and no reason is known for the rest. The V and J calls and clone size come from that table; D and trimming were worked out from the DNA. This sample gives tens of thousands of clones in total; approximately 93% of them show up just once. The ten largest clones capture roughly 1.7% of the sample.

The rearrangement joined TRBV7-3 to TRBJ2-2; the D segment cannot be called with confidence. Sample: CD4+ T cells from blood (PBMCs), taken 12 months after the transplant. The clonotype was recovered from a human patient who received a combined kidney and bone marrow transplant. After a transplant, the graft donor may have provided part of the T cells. CDR3 loop: CASSLSSTSAGELFF. The base sequence is TGTGCCAGCAGCTTAAGCAGTACAAGCGCCGGGGAGCTGTTTTTT.